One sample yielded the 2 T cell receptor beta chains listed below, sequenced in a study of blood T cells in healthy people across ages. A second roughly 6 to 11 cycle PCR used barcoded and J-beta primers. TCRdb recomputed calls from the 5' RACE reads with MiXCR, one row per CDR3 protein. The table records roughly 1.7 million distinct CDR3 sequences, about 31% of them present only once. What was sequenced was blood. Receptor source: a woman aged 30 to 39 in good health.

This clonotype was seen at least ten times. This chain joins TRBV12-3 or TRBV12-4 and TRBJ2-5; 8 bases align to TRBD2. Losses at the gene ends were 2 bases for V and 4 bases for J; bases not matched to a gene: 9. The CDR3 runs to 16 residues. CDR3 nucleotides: TGTGCCAGCAGTTTAAAGGCGGGAGGAGGCGGAGAGACCCAGTACTTC. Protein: CASSLKAGGGGETQYF.

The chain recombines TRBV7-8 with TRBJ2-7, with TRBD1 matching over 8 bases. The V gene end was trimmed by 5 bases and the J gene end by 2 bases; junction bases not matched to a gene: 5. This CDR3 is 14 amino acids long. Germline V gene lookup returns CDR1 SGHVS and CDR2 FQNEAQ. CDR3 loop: CASSMTGAPYEQYF. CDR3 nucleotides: TGTGCCAGCAGCATGACAGGGGCGCCCTACGAGCAGTACTTC.